The 11 T cell receptor beta chains below come from one sample, sequenced in a study of blood T cell repertoires in COVID-19. TCRdb's copy holds only in-frame clones and misses some; the assay was immunoSEQ multiplex PCR. The data show some 47,000 clones, nearly 90% seen once. The sample comprised peripheral blood. The receptor set was obtained from a man in his fifties or sixties with active COVID-19.

V and J are TRBV10-3 and TRBJ2-5; the D gene is possibly TRBD1 (5 bases). Trimming cost V 0 bases and J 2 bases, with 10 bases left between them. CDR1 is ENHRY and CDR2 is SYGVKD in the germline V gene. This CDR3 contains 15 residues. The chain's CDR3 is CAISESWTLQETQYF. The CDR3 region has the DNA TGTGCCATCAGTGAGTCGTGGACATTACAAGAGACCCAGTACTTC.

This clone was recorded once. The rearrangement uses TRBV19 and TRBJ2-1, with D possibly matching TRBD2 (5 bases). Germline V gene lookup returns CDR1 LNHDA and CDR2 SQIVND (reference sequence). The CDR3 contains 14 residues. The germline V and J ends were trimmed by 8 bases and 6 bases, with 17 bases remaining between them. The CDR3 sequence: CASGLRRAVNEQFF. The CDR3 bases are TGTGCCAGTGGTCTGAGGCGGGCCGTCAATGAGCAGTTCTTC.

The V gene is TRBV7-9, the J gene TRBJ2-1, with 11 positions matching TRBD2. The ends lost 1 base at V and 2 bases at J; junction bases unmatched: 4. Germline V gene data show CDR1 as SEHNR and CDR2 as FQNEAQ (reference sequence). The CDR3 runs to 17 residues. Written as DNA, the CDR3 is TGTGCCAGCAGCTTAGGTGGACTAGCGGGTACCTACAATGAGCAGTTCTTC. It yields the protein CASSLGGLAGTYNEQFF.

The chain combines TRBV6-1 with TRBJ2-3; no firm D call. The CDR3 has 12 residues. The germline CDR1 and CDR2 sequences are MNHNS and SASEGT. The V end was cut by 2 bases, the J end by 4 bases, with 4 bases between. CDR3: CASSESADTQYF. CDR3 in DNA: TGTGCCAGCAGTGAATCCGCAGATACGCAGTATTTT.

This chain links TRBV6-5 with TRBJ2-1; 8 positions agree with TRBD2. The CDR3 contains 14 residues. CDR1 is MNHEY and CDR2 is SVGAGI in the germline V gene. J lost 4 bases, V lost 6 bases, and 5 bases had no gene match. The CDR3 bases are TGTGCCAGCAGCATAGCGGGAATATACAATGAGCAGTTCTTC. It yields the protein CASSIAGIYNEQFF.

CDR3: CASSPIRPGTGPTEAFF. DNA for the CDR3: TGTGCCAGCTCACCCATAAGACCCGGGACAGGGCCCACTGAAGCTTTCTTT. The gene calls are TRBV18 and TRBJ1-1; 9 positions agree with TRBD1. The junction had 12 bases not matched to a gene; V was cut back by 3 bases and J by 4 bases. The germline V gene encodes CDR1 KGHSH and CDR2 LQKENI. The CDR3 extends over 17 amino acids.

The chain is built from TRBV28 and TRBJ2-4; TRBD2 is a possible D gene (5 bases). The CDR3 covers 14 residues. Germline CDR1 is MDHEN and CDR2 is SYDVKM. Trimming stripped 1 base from V and 6 bases from J, with 10 bases between. The CDR3 here is CASSLSFRGNIQYF. The CDR3 nucleotides read TGTGCCAGCAGTTTATCTTTCCGGGGAAACATTCAGTACTTC.

The DNA of the CDR3 is TGCGCCAGCAGCGGACAGGGTGGCTCTGGAAACACCATATATTTT. Its protein product is CASSGQGGSGNTIYF. The chain recombines TRBV5-1 with TRBJ1-3; TRBD1 matches at 8 bases. V shed 4 bases, J shed 0 bases, and the junction held 3 bases outside the gene matches. Germline V gene lookup returns CDR1 SGHRS and CDR2 YFSETQ. There are 15 residues in the CDR3.

The genes are TRBV3-1 (or the pseudogene TRBV3-2) and TRBJ1-6; D gene ambiguous. Trimming shortened V by 0 bases and J by 0 bases, and 15 bases separated the two germline ends. The CDR3 is 19 residues long. Looked up from germline, CDR1 is LGHDT and CDR2 is YNNKEL (reference sequence). CDR3 residues: CASSQDLVSSFSYNSPLHF. CDR3 coding DNA: TGTGCCAGCAGCCAAGATCTCGTTTCGTCCTTCTCCTATAATTCACCCCTCCACTTT.

The CDR3 DNA is TGTGCCAGCAGTTTAGGCAGCGGGATGTCAGATACGCAGTATTTT. Protein product: CASSLGSGMSDTQYF. This chain connects TRBV27 to TRBJ2-3; TRBD2 agrees at 7 bases. This CDR3 region has 15 residues. The V gene end was trimmed by 2 bases and the J gene end by 4 bases; junction bases not matched to a gene: 6. Germline V gene lookup returns CDR1 MNHEY and CDR2 SMNVEV (reference sequence).

The CDR3 loop reads CASSPGTSDYNEQFF. Here the CDR3 DNA reads TGTGCCAGCAGTCCCGGGACTAGCGACTACAATGAGCAGTTCTTC. V is TRBV6-5 and J is TRBJ2-1; TRBD2 aligns across 10 bases. Germline V gene data show CDR1 as MNHEY and CDR2 as SVGAGI. Trimming at V came to 5 bases and at J to 3 bases, leaving 4 bases not matched to a gene. The CDR3 spans 15 residues.